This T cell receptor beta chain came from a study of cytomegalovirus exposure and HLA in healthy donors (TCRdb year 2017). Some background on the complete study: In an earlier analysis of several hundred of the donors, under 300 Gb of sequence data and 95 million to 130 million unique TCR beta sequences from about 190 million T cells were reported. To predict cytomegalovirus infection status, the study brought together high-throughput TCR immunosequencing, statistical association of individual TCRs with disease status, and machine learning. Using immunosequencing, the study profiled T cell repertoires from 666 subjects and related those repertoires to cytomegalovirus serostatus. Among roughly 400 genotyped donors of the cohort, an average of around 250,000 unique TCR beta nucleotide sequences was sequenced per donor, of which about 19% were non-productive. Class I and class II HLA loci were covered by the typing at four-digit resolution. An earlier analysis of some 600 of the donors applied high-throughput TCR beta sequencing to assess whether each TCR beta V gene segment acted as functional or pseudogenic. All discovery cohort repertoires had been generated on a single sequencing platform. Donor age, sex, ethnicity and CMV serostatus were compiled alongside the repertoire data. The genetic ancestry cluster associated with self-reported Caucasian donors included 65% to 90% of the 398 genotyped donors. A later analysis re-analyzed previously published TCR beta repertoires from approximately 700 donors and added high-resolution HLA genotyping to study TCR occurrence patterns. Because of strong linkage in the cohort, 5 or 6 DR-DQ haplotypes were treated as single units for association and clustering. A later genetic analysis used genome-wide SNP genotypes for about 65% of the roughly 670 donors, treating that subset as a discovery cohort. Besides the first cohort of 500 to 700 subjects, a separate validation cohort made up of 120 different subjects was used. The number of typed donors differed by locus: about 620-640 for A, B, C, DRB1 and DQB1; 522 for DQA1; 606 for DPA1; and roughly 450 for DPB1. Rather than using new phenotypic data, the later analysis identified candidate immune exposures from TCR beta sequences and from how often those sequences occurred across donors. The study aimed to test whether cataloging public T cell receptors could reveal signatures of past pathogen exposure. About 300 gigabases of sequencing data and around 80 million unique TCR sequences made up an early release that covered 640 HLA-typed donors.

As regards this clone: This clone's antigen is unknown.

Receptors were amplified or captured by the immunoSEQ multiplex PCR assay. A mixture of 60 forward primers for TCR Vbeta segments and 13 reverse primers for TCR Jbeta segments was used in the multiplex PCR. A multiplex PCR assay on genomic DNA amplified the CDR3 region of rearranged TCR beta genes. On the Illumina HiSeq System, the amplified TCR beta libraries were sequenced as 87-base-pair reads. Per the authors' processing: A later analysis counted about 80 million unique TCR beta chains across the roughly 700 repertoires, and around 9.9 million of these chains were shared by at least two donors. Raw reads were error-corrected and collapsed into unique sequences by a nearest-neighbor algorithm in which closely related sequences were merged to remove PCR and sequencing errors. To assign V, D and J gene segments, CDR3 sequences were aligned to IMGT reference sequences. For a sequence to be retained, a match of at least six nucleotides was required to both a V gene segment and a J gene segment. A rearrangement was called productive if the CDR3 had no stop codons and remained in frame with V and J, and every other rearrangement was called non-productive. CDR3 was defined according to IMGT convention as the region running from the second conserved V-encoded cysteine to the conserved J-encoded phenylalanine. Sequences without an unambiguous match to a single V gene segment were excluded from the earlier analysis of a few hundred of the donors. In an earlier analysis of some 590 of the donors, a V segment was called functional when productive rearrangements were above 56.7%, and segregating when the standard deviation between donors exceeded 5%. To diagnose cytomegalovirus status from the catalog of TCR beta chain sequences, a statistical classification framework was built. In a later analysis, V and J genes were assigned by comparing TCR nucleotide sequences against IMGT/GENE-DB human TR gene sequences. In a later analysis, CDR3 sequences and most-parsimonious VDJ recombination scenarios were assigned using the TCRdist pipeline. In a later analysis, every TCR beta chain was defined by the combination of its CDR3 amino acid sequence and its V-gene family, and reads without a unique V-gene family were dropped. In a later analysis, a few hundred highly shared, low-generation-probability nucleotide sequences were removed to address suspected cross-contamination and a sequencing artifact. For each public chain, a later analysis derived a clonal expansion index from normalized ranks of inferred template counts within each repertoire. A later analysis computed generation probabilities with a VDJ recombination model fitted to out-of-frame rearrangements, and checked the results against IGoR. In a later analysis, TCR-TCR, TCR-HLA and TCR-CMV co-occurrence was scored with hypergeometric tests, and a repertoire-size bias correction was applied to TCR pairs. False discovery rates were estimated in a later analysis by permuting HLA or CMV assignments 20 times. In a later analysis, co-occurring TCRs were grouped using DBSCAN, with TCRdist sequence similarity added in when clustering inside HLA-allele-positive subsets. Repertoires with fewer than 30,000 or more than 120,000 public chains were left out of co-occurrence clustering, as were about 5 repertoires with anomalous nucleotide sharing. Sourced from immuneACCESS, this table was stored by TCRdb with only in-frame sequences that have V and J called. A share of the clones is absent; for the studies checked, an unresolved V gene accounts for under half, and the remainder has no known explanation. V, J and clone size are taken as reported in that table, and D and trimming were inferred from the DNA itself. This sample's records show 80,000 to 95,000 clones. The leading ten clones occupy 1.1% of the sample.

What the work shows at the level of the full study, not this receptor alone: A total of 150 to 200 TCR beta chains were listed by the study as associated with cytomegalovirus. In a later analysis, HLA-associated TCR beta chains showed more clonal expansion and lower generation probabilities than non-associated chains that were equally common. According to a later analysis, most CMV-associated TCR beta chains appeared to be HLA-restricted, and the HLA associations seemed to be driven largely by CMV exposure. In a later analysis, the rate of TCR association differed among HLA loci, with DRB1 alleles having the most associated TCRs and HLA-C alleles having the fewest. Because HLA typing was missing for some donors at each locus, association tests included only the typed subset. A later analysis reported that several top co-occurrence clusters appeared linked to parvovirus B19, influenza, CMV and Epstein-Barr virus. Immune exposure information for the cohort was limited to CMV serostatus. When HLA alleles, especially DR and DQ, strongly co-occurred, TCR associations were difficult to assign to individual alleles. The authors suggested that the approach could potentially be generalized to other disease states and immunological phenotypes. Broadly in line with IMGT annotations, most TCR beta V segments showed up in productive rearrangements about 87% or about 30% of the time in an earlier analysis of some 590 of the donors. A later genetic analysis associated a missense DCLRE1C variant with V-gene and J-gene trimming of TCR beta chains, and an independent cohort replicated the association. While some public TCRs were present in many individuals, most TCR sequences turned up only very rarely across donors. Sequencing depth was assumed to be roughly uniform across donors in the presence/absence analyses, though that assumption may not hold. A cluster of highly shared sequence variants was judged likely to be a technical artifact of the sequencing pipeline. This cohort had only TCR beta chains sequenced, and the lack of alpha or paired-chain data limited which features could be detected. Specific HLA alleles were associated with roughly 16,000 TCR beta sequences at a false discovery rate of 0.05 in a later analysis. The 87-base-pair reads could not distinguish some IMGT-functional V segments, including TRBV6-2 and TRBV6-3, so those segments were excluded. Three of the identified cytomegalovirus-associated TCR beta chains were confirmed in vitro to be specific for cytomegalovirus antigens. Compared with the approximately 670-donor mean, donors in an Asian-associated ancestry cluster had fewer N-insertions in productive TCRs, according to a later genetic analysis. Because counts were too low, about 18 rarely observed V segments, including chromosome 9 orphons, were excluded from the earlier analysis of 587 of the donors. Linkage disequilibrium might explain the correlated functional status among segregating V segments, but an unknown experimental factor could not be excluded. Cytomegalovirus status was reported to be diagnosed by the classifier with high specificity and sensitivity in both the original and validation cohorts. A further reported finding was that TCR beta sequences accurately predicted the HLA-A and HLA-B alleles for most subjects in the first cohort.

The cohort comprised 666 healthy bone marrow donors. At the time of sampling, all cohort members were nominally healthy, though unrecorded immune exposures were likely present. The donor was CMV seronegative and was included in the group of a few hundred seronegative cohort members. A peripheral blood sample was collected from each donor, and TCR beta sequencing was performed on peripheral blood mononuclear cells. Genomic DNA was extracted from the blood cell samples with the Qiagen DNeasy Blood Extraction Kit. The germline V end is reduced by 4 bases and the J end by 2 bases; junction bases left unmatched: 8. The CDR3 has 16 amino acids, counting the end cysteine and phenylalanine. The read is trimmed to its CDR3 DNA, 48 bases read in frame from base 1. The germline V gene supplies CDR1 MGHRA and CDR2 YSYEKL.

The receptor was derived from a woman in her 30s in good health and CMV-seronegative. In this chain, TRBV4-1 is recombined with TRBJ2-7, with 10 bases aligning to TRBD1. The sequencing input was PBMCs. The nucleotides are TGCGCCAGCAGCCCCGAGGGACAGGGGAGCGCCTACGAGCAGTACTTC. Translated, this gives CASSPEGQGSAYEQYF.